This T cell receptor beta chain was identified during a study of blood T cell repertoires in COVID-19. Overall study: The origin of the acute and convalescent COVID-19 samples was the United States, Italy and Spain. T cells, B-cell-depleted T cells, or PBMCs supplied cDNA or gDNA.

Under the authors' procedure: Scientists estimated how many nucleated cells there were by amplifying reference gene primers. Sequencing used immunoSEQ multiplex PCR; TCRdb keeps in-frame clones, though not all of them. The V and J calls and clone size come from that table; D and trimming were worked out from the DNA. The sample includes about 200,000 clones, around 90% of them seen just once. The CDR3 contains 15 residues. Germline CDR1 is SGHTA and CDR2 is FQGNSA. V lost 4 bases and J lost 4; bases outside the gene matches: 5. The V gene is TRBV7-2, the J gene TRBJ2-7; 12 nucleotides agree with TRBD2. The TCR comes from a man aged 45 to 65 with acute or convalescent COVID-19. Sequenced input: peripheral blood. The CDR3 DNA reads TGTGCCAGCAGCTGGACTAGCGGGACCTCATACGAGCAGTACTTC. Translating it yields CASSWTSGTSYEQYF.